The clone carrying this T cell receptor (beta chain) was picked up many times. This entry belongs to a study of T cells in Graves' hyperthyroidism and ophthalmopathy. Template material for amplifying TCR beta CDR3 regions consisted of RNA transcripts. When the TCR CDR3 underwent first-round RT-PCR, the HTBI primer set was used. TCRdb recomputed calls from the multiplex PCR reads with MiXCR, one row per CDR3 protein. In the table there are about 580,000 distinct CDR3 sequences, 14% of which are singletons. The CDR3 is 14 residues long. The V end was cut by 4 bases, the J end by 6 bases, with 13 bases between. The V gene's germline CDR1 is MDHEN and CDR2 SYDVKM.

The chain carries TRBV28 and TRBJ2-1; a possible D gene is TRBD1 (6 bases). The sequenced sample was blood. The source of this sequence is a woman in her 30s with Graves' hyperthyroidism that later progressed to Graves' ophthalmopathy. The CDR3 region has the DNA TGTGCCAGCAGTTCGAGGGACATGAGCAATGAGCAGTTCTTC. Amino acids: CASSSRDMSNEQFF.